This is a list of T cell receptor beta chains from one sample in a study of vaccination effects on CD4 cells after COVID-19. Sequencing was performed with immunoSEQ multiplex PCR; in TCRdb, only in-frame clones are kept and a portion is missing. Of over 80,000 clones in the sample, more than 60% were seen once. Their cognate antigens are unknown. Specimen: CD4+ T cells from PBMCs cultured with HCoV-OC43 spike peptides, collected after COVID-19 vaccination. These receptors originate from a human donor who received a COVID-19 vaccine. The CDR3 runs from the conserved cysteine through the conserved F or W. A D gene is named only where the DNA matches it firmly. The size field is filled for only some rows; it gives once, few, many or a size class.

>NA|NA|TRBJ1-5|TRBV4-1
CASSHFKDPYQPQHF
TGCGCCAGCAGCCACTTTAAGGACCCTTATCAGCCCCAGCATTTT
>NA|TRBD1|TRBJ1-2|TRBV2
CASSGGTGGFPNYGYTF
TGTGCCAGCAGTGGGGGGACAGGGGGCTTTCCTAACTATGGCTACACCTTC
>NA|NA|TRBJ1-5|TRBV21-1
CASSKETGLDQPQHF
TGTGCCAGCAGCAAAGAGACAGGGTTGGATCAGCCCCAGCATTTT
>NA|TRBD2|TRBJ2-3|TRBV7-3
CASSWTSGGGTDTQYF
TGTGCCAGCAGCTGGACTAGCGGGGGAGGCACAGATACGCAGTATTTT
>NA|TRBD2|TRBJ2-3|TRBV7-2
CASSFVAGVRRADTQYF
TGTGCCAGCAGCTTCGTAGCGGGGGTTCGTAGGGCAGATACGCAGTATTTT
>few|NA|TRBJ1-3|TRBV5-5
CASSDFRARTGNTIYF
TGTGCCAGCAGCGATTTCCGGGCGAGAACTGGAAACACCATATATTTT
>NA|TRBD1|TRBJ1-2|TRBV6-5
CASRSNRGNYGYTF
TGTGCCAGCAGGTCTAACAGGGGGAACTATGGCTACACCTTC
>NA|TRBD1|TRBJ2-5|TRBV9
CASSSRQGSMETQYF
TGTGCCAGCAGCTCCCGACAGGGGTCCATGGAGACCCAGTACTTC
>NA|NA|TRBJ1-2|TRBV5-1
CASSLNEANYGYTF
TGCGCCAGCAGCTTGAACGAAGCTAACTATGGCTACACCTTC
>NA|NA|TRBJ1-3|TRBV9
CASSPDPGNTIYF
TGTGCCAGCAGCCCTGACCCTGGAAACACCATATATTTT
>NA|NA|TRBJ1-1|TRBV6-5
CASSYSRSGTEAFF
TGTGCCAGCAGTTACTCGAGATCTGGCACTGAAGCTTTCTTT
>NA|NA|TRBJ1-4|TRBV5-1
CASSSRGTDEKLFF
TGCGCCAGCAGCTCTAGAGGGACGGATGAAAAACTGTTTTTT
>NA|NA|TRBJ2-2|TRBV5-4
CASSLGGTNTGELFF
TGTGCCAGCAGCTTGGGTGGTACGAACACCGGGGAGCTGTTTTTT
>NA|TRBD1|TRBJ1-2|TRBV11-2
CASSFGTGDGYTF
TGTGCCAGCAGCTTTGGGACAGGGGATGGCTACACCTTC
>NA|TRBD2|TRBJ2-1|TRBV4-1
CASSMPRSSGGGEQFF
TGCGCCAGCAGCATGCCGCGGAGTAGCGGGGGAGGTGAGCAGTTCTTC
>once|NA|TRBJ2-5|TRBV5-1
CASSLTGEGQTQYF
TGCGCCAGCAGCTTGACAGGGGAGGGGCAGACCCAGTACTTC
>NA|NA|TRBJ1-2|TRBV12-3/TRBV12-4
CASSGGPYGYTF
TGTGCCAGCAGTGGGGGCCCCTATGGCTACACCTTC
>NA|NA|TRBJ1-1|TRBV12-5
CASGLENTEAFF
TGTGCTAGTGGTTTGGAGAACACTGAAGCTTTCTTT
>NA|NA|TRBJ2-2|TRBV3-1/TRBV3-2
CASSQDQGSGTGELFF
TGTGCCAGCAGCCAAGATCAGGGGTCGGGCACCGGGGAGCTGTTTTTT
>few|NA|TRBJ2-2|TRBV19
CASRRGGANTGELFF
TGTGCCTCCCGTAGGGGCGGGGCGAACACCGGGGAGCTGTTTTTT
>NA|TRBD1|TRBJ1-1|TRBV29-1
CSALGTGGTEAFF
TGCAGCGCCCTCGGGACAGGGGGAACTGAAGCTTTCTTT
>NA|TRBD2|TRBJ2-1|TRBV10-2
CASKGLGEYNEQFF
TGCGCCAGCAAAGGACTAGGGGAGTACAATGAGCAGTTCTTC
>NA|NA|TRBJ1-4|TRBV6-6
CASSKETTEKLFF
TGTGCCAGCAGTAAAGAGACAACCGAAAAACTGTTTTTT
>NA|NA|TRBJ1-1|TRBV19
CASRTLQTEAFF
TGTGCCAGTAGAACATTGCAGACTGAAGCTTTCTTT
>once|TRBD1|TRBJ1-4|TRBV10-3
CAISSGTENEKLFF
TGTGCCATCAGCTCCGGGACAGAGAATGAAAAACTGTTTTTT
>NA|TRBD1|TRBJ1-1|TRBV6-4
CASSGTGQSEAFF
TGTGCCAGCAGTGGGACAGGTCAATCTGAAGCTTTCTTT
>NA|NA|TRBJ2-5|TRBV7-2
CASSLKSGGGGETQYF
TGTGCCAGCAGCTTAAAGTCAGGGGGGGGCGGAGAGACCCAGTACTTC
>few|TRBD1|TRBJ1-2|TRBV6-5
CASSREYRGGYTF
TGTGCCAGCAGCCGGGAATACAGGGGGGGCTACACCTTC